The next 9 T cell receptor beta chains were all read from a single sample in a study of T-cell memory formation after mild COVID-19. MiXCR, applied by TCRdb to the 5' RACE reads, yields one record per CDR3 protein. The sample records roughly 58,000 distinct CDR3 sequences, approximately 9.5% being singletons. Sequencing used PBMCs or a T cell subset sorted from them (not recorded which). The receptors derive from a man aged 18 to 30 who had mild COVID-19 (a few samples of this study predate the infection). Cell type and time point are not known.

The rearrangement links TRBV5-1 to TRBJ1-1; D perhaps matches TRBD1 (5 bases). The CDR3 consists of 15 residues. CDR1 and CDR2 from the germline V gene are SGHRS and YFSETQ. The V end lost 1 base, the J end lost 0 bases, and 10 bases lay between the germline ends. CDR3 DNA sequence: TGCGCCAGCAGCTTGCAGGCAGGGTTGAACACTGAAGCTTTCTTT. Translated, it gives CASSLQAGLNTEAFF.

A note on this clonotype: A read error may be the cause here, since a much bigger clone is one base away. The CDR3 is CSASPRDAEASF. The DNA for the CDR3 is TGCAGTGCTAGCCCCAGGGATGCTGAAGCTTCCTTT. The genes are TRBV20-1 and TRBJ1-1, with a weak D call TRBD1 (5 bases). The CDR3 has 12 amino acids. CDR1 is DFQATT, CDR2 SNEGSKA, per germline (reference sequence).

The chain recombines TRBV5-1 with TRBJ2-2, with D tentatively TRBD1 (6 bases). Germline V gives CDR1 SGHRS, CDR2 YFSETQ. V was shortened by 4 bases and J by 4 bases, with 11 bases between the two germline ends. The CDR3 covers 14 residues. The CDR3: CASSLRTATGELFF. CDR3 bases: TGCGCCAGCAGCCTAAGGACAGCCACCGGGGAGCTGTTTTTT.

The chain uses TRBV7-2 and TRBJ2-1; D unresolved. This CDR3 comprises 12 residues. The germline CDR1 and CDR2 sequences are SGHTA and FQGNSA. Trimming left V 0 bases short and J 8 bases short, with 5 bases between. The CDR3 DNA follows: TGTGCCAGCAGCTTAGCTTCGTATGAGCAGTTCTTC. This gives the protein CASSLASYEQFF. The full variable domain, rest sourced from reference TRBV7-2 and TRBJ2-1, is GAGVSQSPSNKVTEKGKDVELRCDPISGHTALYWYRQSLGQGLEFLIYFQGNSAPDKSGLPSDRFSAERTGGSVSTLTIQRTQQEDSAVYLCASSLASYEQFFGPGTRLTVL.

This clonotype was recorded many times. The chain carries TRBV6-2 or TRBV6-3 and TRBJ2-1, with a weak D call TRBD1 (6 bases). V shed 10 bases and J shed 0 bases, with 13 bases lying between them. The CDR3 runs 14 residues. Germline V gene lookup returns CDR1 MNHEY and CDR2 SVGEGT. CDR3 sequence: CAISQGYSYNEQFF. The CDR3 DNA reads TGTGCCATCTCACAGGGATACTCCTACAATGAGCAGTTCTTC.

This clonotype has only a few counts. The J gene is TRBJ1-2, the V gene TRBV7-2; the D gene is possibly TRBD1 (6 bases). V was shortened by 0 bases and J by 4 bases, with 15 bases between the two germline ends. This CDR3 is 16 amino acids long. CDR1 is SGHTA and CDR2 is FQGNSA in the germline V gene. CDR3 sequence (DNA): TGTGCCAGCAGCTTAGCACCGGGGGGCGCACCCTATGGCTACACCTTC. Its protein is CASSLAPGGAPYGYTF.

V gene TRBV7-3 combines with J gene TRBJ2-1; 9 bases agree with TRBD1. Germline CDR1 and CDR2: SGHTA and FQGTGA. With 5 bases clipped from V and 5 bases from J, the junction kept 1 base outside the gene matches. This CDR3 comprises 13 residues. The CDR3 region is CASSRTGDNEQFF. For the CDR3, the DNA is TGTGCCAGCAGCCGGACAGGGGACAATGAGCAGTTCTTC.

This clonotype was observed a handful of times. The chain has TRBV6-2 or TRBV6-3 and TRBJ2-1; 8 positions match TRBD2. The length of the CDR3 is 14 residues. CDR1 and CDR2 (germline): MNHEY, SVGEGT. After removal of 5 bases from V and 6 bases from J, the junction contained 6 bases not matched to a gene. DNA of the CDR3: TGTGCCAGCAGTCCCGAGGGACTAGTCAATGAGCAGTTCTTC. Its translation is CASSPEGLVNEQFF.

The V call is TRBV5-1, the J call TRBJ1-1; possible D gene TRBD1, 5 bases. The CDR3 spans 14 residues. Trimming removed 0 bases at V and 1 base at J, with 7 bases between. Germline V lookup: CDR1 SGHRS, CDR2 YFSETQ. CDR3: CASSLAGTNTEAFF. The DNA of the CDR3 is TGCGCCAGCAGCTTGGCAGGGACGAACACTGAAGCTTTCTTT.